Below, one TCR beta chain is given with its context. These data belong to a study of blood T cell repertoires in COVID-19. Study-wide context: The United States, Italy and Spain supplied acute and convalescent COVID-19 samples.

Assay used: immunoSEQ multiplex PCR; TCRdb lists only in-frame clones, some missing. The sample lists a few hundred thousand clones; about 83% were seen once. Per the germline V gene, CDR1 is MNHEY and CDR2 is SMNVEV (reference sequence). V trimming: 2 bases; J trimming: 6 bases; junction bases outside the gene matches: 9. CDR3 length equals 15 residues. V and J are TRBV27 and TRBJ2-7; TRBD1 agrees at 8 bases. The material sequenced was peripheral blood. This receptor was obtained from a young woman with COVID-19, enrolled during active disease. CDR3 nucleotides: TGTGCCAGCAGTTTACCCGGGACAGGCCTCATCGAGCAGTACTTC. Encoded protein: CASSLPGTGLIEQYF.